These 3 T cell receptor beta chains share one sample of origin, sequenced in a study of shared clonotypes between healthy human individuals (dated by TCRdb to the early 2020s). The method behind the library was the immunoSEQ multiplex PCR assay. TCRdb stores this immuneACCESS table with in-frame sequences only. Part of the clones is absent; in the studies checked, under half of the shortfall reflects unresolved V genes, and no reason is known for the rest. A total of some 2,000,000 clones appear in this sample, approximately 95% of them only once. 0.1% to 0.15% of the sample is held by the ten biggest clonotypes. Specimen: naive CD4+ T cells sorted from blood. The cell subset or site label of this sample denotes: CD45RA+ positively selected. These TCRs come from a man younger than 35 in good health.

This clone appeared once. The V gene is TRBV29-1, the J gene TRBJ2-3, with TRBD2 matching over 7 bases. This CDR3 comprises 12 residues. Losses at the gene ends were 7 bases for V and 5 bases for J; bases not matched to a gene: 6. Germline V lookup: CDR1 SQVTM, CDR2 ANQGSEA. DNA for the CDR3: TGCAGCGCTGGGGGAGGGGTAGATACGCAGTATTTT. Encoded protein: CSAGGGVDTQYF.

This clone came up once. V usage is TRBV6-6 and J usage is TRBJ1-5; 8 positions match TRBD1. V shed 5 bases, J shed 7 bases, and the junction held 10 bases outside the gene matches. Germline V gene sequence: CDR1 MNHNY, CDR2 SVGAGI (reference sequence). The CDR3 is made up of 15 amino acids. CDR3 coding DNA: TGTGCCAGCAGTCACGACAGGGGCATGGTCCAGCCCCAGCATTTT. Translation: CASSHDRGMVQPQHF.

In regard to this clone: Other DNA sequences in the same sample also yield this CDR3. J is TRBJ1-5 and V is TRBV28; 10 bases line up with TRBD1. Per the germline V gene, CDR1 is MDHEN and CDR2 is SYDVKM. This CDR3 is built from 15 residues. V lost 6 bases, J lost 0 bases, and 2 bases stayed unmatched. The CDR3 bases are TGTGCCAGCAGACGGGACAGGGGTAGCAATCAGCCCCAGCATTTT. This translates into CASRRDRGSNQPQHF.